This T cell receptor (beta chain) was obtained from a study of Graves' ophthalmopathy and Graves' hyperthyroidism listed by TCRdb under 2018. Regarding the research as a whole: Peripheral blood was collected at initial diagnosis, prior to any treatment. In about six hyperthyroidism patients, the T-cell repertoires found in thyroid tissue were compared with those found in blood. For training and testing, the 95 to 100 patients in the discovery cohort were randomly divided in a 7:3 ratio. An independent validation cohort was composed of roughly 18 hyperthyroidism patients and about 17 patients who later progressed from hyperthyroidism to ophthalmopathy. In total, approximately 130 blood samples were TCR-sequenced: 40 to 45 ophthalmopathy, some 75 hyperthyroidism and some 17 hyperthyroidism-to-ophthalmopathy patients. The study used signatures of the TCR beta repertoire to tell Graves' ophthalmopathy apart from Graves' hyperthyroidism and to predict which patients would progress to ophthalmopathy. Once sampling was done, hyperthyroidism patients were given methimazole at a starting dose of 30 mg daily, while ophthalmopathy patients were given high-dose intravenous methylprednisolone. To explore V-J signatures distinguishing ophthalmopathy from hyperthyroidism, a discovery set of around 100 patients (fewer than 45 ophthalmopathy, about 57 stable hyperthyroidism) was enrolled. Study-wide findings and limitations: Sample size was not predetermined statistically, and investigators were not blinded to group allocation. In validation, the model predicted ophthalmopathy progression with 55% to 71% sensitivity and less than 80% specificity; eleven to twelve predicted patients were CT-confirmed with GO in a median of 6.5 months. In cross-validation, the 13-signature model distinguished ophthalmopathy from stable hyperthyroidism with around 90% sensitivity and about 81% specificity, while in the test set the corresponding values were approximately 79% and 70%. Most of the expanded thyroid clonotypes with a frequency above 0.001 were also detected in blood, and it was suggested that the thyroid immune response may be reflected by blood repertoires.

The CDR3, from cysteine to phenylalanine, totals 12 residues. Left in the record is the CDR3 DNA by itself, 36 bases read in frame from the first base. TCR beta CDR3 regions were amplified from RNA transcripts for repertoire sequencing. The first round of RT-PCR was done with HTBI primers and the Qiagen OneStep RT-PCR kit, and was followed by a second round of multiplex PCR, then size selection and purification. Libraries were sequenced paired-end with 100 bp reads on an Illumina HiSeq2000. The authors processed their data as follows. SOAPnuke was used to process the reads, removing any read that contained adapters or uncalled bases, had a mean Phred below 15, or lacked an exact match to the constant primer or identifier. COPE v1.2.5 was used to merge the high-quality paired reads. Clonotypes were defined as unique nucleotide sequences and were aligned to IMGT TRB V, D and J references using MiTCR v1.1. Analysis was restricted to V-J combinations with a frequency above 0.0001, which covered about 99% of repertoires. A TCR clonal expansion and chaos score per V-J combination was defined as the ratio of F50 clonal expansion to chaos observed in the TCRdist matrix. Welch's t-statistics and random forest were used to reduce features to about 13 V-J combinations, which were fed into a naive Bayes classifier. The similarity between thyroid and blood repertoires was quantified using the Morisita-Horn index. The public reads were reanalyzed by TCRdb: fastp trimming at Q25, MiXCR alignment, in-frame beta chains only. CDR3 protein sequences are deduplicated, and each keeps its most common genes and DNA. The V and J calls shown here were made by TCRdb, not taken from the authors' results. Present in this sample are about 380,000 distinct CDR3 sequences, over 15% of which were seen just once. Approximately 7% of the sample lies in the top ten.

There are many counts of this clonotype. There is no known antigen for this receptor. A junction boundary mismatches the germline segment, possibly from a read error. Hyperthyroidism was defined as stable when no progression to ophthalmopathy occurred within 18 months of follow-up. Hyperthyroidism patients were newly diagnosed, with disease duration under 2 months, and aged 18 to 65 years. Anyone with other autoimmune diseases, uncontrolled infections, pregnancy or lactation was excluded from the study. Diagnosis was based on clinical symptoms, serum thyroxine, TRAb, thyroid ultrasound and orbital computed tomography. Ficoll-Paque density gradient centrifugation was used to isolate PBMCs from about 10 ml of fresh peripheral blood. Total RNA was extracted using Trizol reagent, and RNA quality was checked on an Agilent 2100 Bioanalyzer.

Sequenced: peripheral blood. This chain joins TRBV12-3 or TRBV12-4 to TRBJ1-3; TRBD1 might be the D gene, on 5 matching bases. The receptor's source is a woman younger than 35 with stable Graves' hyperthyroidism. Donor details come from another sample of the same person, matched by shared clones. The DNA is TGTGCGAGCAGGGTTTCTGGAAACACCATATATTTT. Its protein reads: CASRVSGNTIYF.